This TCR beta chain was observed in a study of identical twins. Regarding the study as a whole: Sharing of beta out-of-frame sequences by twins showed a weaker excess.

Notes on this clonotype: What it binds is unknown.

The CDR3 length is 16 residues. The V segment lost 2 bases and the J segment 8 bases; nucleotides outside the gene matches: 6. CDR1 and CDR2 from the germline V gene are MGHRA and YSYEKL. TCRdb analysed the 5' RACE reads with MiXCR anew, one entry per CDR3 protein. The repertoire holds approximately 550,000 distinct CDR3 sequences, with 20% to 25% as singletons. These data also featured in a second study, about yellow fever vaccine responses in identical twins. That source reports: As reported, the vaccine T cell response of twins seemed partly convergent and partly personalized.

Specimen: CD4+ T cells sorted from blood. The TCR sequence derives from a woman between 18 and 29 years old in good health. The rearrangement joins TRBV4-1 to TRBJ2-1; 13 nucleotides align to TRBD2. The CDR3 protein is CASSQTGLAGAHEQFF. DNA of the CDR3: TGCGCCAGCAGCCAAACCGGACTAGCGGGAGCCCATGAGCAGTTCTTC.